The clone carrying this T cell receptor beta chain was observed a few times. V was cut by 0 bases and J by 4 bases, with 10 bases left in between. The CDR3 extends over 15 amino acids. Per germline, CDR1 MGHRA and CDR2 YSYEKL. Treatment: oral pan-JAK inhibitor, 5-10 mg twice daily. These data come from a study of CD8+ T cells in alopecia areata. RNA was isolated and reverse transcribed to cDNA, the sequencing template. Only in-frame clones appear in the TCRdb table, and some are missing; sequencing was by immunoSEQ multiplex PCR. The table has some 190,000 clones, about 51% seen once. V usage is TRBV4-1 and J usage is TRBJ2-1, with D possibly called TRBD1 or TRBD2 (5 bases each). The sequenced sample was CD8+ T cells sorted from blood, obtained at roughly week 52, from a patient treated with tofacitinib. The sequence was collected from a human donor with alopecia areata. The CDR3 DNA is TGCGCCAGCAGCCAAGATGGGGACCTTTACAATGAGCAGTTCTTC. Protein sequence: CASSQDGDLYNEQFF.